This T cell receptor beta chain was sequenced for a study of low-dose radiotherapy and immunotherapy resistance in tumors. The overall study: Ipilimumab 1 mg/kg every six weeks, together with nivolumab 240 mg every two weeks, was given intravenously to patients. A dose of 300 mg of oral aspirin was taken by patients daily for four cycles from cycle 1 day 1.

Time point meaning: after trial treatment. Stated treatment: LDRT plus nivolumab, ipilimumab, low-dose cyclophosphamide and aspirin (RACIN trial). Treatment of the donors consisted of nivolumab and ipilimumab (plus aspirin, low-dose cyclophosphamide and low-dose radiotherapy). Trimming at V came to 2 bases and at J to 0 bases, leaving 6 bases not matched to a gene. This CDR3 comprises 16 residues. Looked up from germline, CDR1 is SGDLS and CDR2 is YYNGEE. This clonotype was picked up many times. TRAV- and TRBV-specific primers, spanning alpha and beta chains, primed first-strand cDNA. Using a constant-region primer together with a V-primer adapter, TCRs were subjected to 15 to 25 PCR cycles of amplification. TCRdb passed the reads through MiXCR, listing each CDR3 protein once. The repertoire has approximately 91,000 distinct CDR3 sequences, 20% of them found once; the top ten carry roughly 13%.

The TCR originated in a female donor with ovarian cancer. The source was PBMCs, collected after low-dose radiotherapy plus immunotherapy. The rearrangement joins TRBV9 to TRBJ2-3; 7 nucleotides match TRBD1. The CDR3 spells CASSVTGQTSTDTQYF. CDR3 sequence (DNA): TGTGCCAGCAGCGTTACGGGACAGACAAGCACAGATACGCAGTATTTT.